This TCR beta chain was sequenced for a study of T cells in localized non-small cell lung cancer. The table came from immunoSEQ multiplex PCR; TCRdb's copy has only in-frame clones and leaves some out. The data contain more than 15,000 clones, more than 75% of them singletons. This CDR3 region has 15 residues. Trimming left V 6 bases short and J 0 bases short, with 12 bases between. Germline assignment: CDR1 MNHEY and CDR2 SMNVEV (reference sequence). The source is a male donor aged 60 or over with stage I lung adenocarcinoma. The chain links TRBV27 to TRBJ1-5; no firm D call. The specimen was peripheral blood, collected before any cancer treatment. The CDR3 is CASSYPGVSNQPQHF. CDR3 bases: TGTGCCAGCAGCTATCCGGGAGTTAGCAATCAGCCCCAGCATTTT.